Listed here are 30 T cell receptor beta chains from one sample, sequenced in a study of T cell responses to AZD1222 COVID-19 vaccine. The table came from immunoSEQ multiplex PCR; TCRdb's copy has only in-frame clones and leaves some out. This sample has approximately 220,000 clones, with 85% to 95% found just once. The sample here was peripheral blood, taken on day 0 of MenACWY control vaccination. The receptor set was obtained from an adult in good health.

The chain employs TRBV6-5 and TRBJ1-6; a weak D match, TRBD1 (5 bases). The V gene's germline CDR1 is MNHEY and CDR2 SVGAGI. Trimming cost V 7 bases and J 10 bases, with 17 bases left between them. The CDR3 totals 14 residues. The CDR3 DNA is TGTGCCAGCACCTCGTGGGGGTTCCAATCACCCCTCCACTTT. Translating gives CASTSWGFQSPLHF.

This chain links TRBV21-1 with TRBJ1-6; the DNA was not used to check the table's D call, TRBD1. TRBV21-1 is deemed a pseudogene. The CDR3 sequence is 15 residues long. The chain's CDR3 is CASSHTGDLNSPLHF. CDR3 sequence (DNA): TGTGCCAGCAGCCACACAGGGGACCTTAATTCACCCCTCCACTTT.

In this sample, this clone turned up once. The V gene is TRBV5-1, the J gene TRBJ1-1; D unresolved. There are 12 residues in the CDR3. Between the trimmed V and J ends, which lost 5 bases and 5 bases, there was a span of 10 bases. The V gene's germline CDR1 is SGHRS and CDR2 YFSETQ. This chain's CDR3 is CASRRDGTEAFF. The CDR3 region has the DNA TGCGCCAGCAGGAGGGATGGGACTGAAGCTTTCTTT.

The chain combines TRBV10-1 with TRBJ2-4, with 8 bases lining up with TRBD2. The junction had 13 bases not matched to a gene; V was cut back by 6 bases and J by 0 bases. Germline V gene sequence: CDR1 WNHNN, CDR2 SYGVQD (reference sequence). This CDR3 is built from 18 residues. CDR3 nucleotides: TGCGCCAGCAGCGCGGGGTGGCGGGGGGTTCTAGCCAAAAACATTCAGTACTTC. Translation: CASSAGWRGVLAKNIQYF.

The chain is built from TRBV28 and TRBJ2-3, with TRBD2 as a possible D gene (6 bases). The CDR3 spans 16 residues. CDR1 and CDR2 from the germline V gene are MDHEN and SYDVKM. Trimming removed 5 bases at V and 0 bases at J, with 15 bases between. The CDR3, as DNA: TGTGCCAGCAGTCCAGCCGGGACTTTGAGCACAGATACGCAGTATTTT. It specifies CASSPAGTLSTDTQYF.

The CDR3 protein is CATSDWTSGVTNTQYF. CDR3 nucleotide sequence: TGTGCCACCAGTGATTGGACTAGCGGGGTTACCAATACGCAGTATTTT. The chain couples TRBV24-1 to TRBJ2-3; TRBD2 matches 12 bases. Germline V gene lookup returns CDR1 KGHDR and CDR2 SFDVKD. CDR3 length: 16 amino acids. With V trimmed by 2 bases and J by 7 bases, 6 bases remained unmatched.

This chain joins TRBV6-2 or TRBV6-3 and TRBJ1-6; 7 bases align to TRBD1. After removal of 5 bases from V and 10 bases from J, the junction contained 11 bases not matched to a gene. CDR1 is MNHEY and CDR2 is SVGEGT in the germline V gene. The CDR3 contains 15 residues. CDR3 residues: CASSPRKQGLSPLHF. The CDR3 DNA reads TGTGCCAGCAGTCCCAGAAAACAGGGGCTATCACCCCTCCACTTT.

CDR3 residues: CASSPTDIRSPLHF. As DNA, the CDR3 is TGTGCCAGCTCACCTACCGACATAAGATCACCCCTCCACTTT. The chain joins TRBV18 to TRBJ1-6, with D unresolved. The germline V and J ends were trimmed by 3 bases and 10 bases, with 13 bases remaining between them. The CDR3 sequence is 14 residues long. Germline V lookup: CDR1 KGHSH, CDR2 LQKENI. The whole variable domain, filled in from reference TRBV18 and TRBJ1-6, reads NAGVMQNPRHLVRRRGQEARLRCSPMKGHSHVYWYRQLPEEGLKFMVYLQKENIIDESGMPKERFSAEFPKEGPSILRIQQVVRGDSAAYFCASSPTDIRSPLHFGNGTRLTVT.

V is TRBV21-1 and J is TRBJ2-5. TRBV21-1 constitutes a pseudogene. CDR3 length: 14 residues. The CDR3 spells CASSKDGGPETQYF. CDR3 coding DNA: TGTGCCAGCAGCAAAGACGGGGGCCCAGAGACCCAGTACTTC.

This clone has only one observation. V is TRBV10-2 and J is TRBJ2-7, with D possibly TRBD1 on 6 matching bases. Germline V gives CDR1 WSHSY, CDR2 SAAADI. The CDR3 is 16 amino acids. The germline V and J ends were trimmed by 3 bases and 2 bases, with 17 bases remaining between them. CDR3 in amino acids: CASSDGDRLYTYEQYF. In nucleotides, the CDR3 is TGCGCCAGCAGTGATGGAGACAGGCTGTATACCTACGAGCAGTACTTC.

J is TRBJ2-1 and V is TRBV27; 15 positions agree with TRBD2. This CDR3 region has 16 residues. Germline V CDR1 and CDR2: MNHEY, SMNVEV (reference sequence). Trimming took 3 bases from V and 6 from J; bases not matched to a gene: 3. The CDR3 DNA is TGTGCCAGCAGTTTCGGACTAGCGGGGGGGGCCAATGAGCAGTTCTTC. Its translation: CASSFGLAGGANEQFF.

The chain couples TRBV5-1 to TRBJ1-4, with D tentatively TRBD1 (6 bases). Germline loops: CDR1 SGHRS, CDR2 YFSETQ. Between the trimmed V and J ends, which lost 2 bases and 5 bases, there was a span of 13 bases. This CDR3 spans 15 amino acids. CDR3 nucleotide sequence: TGCGCCAGCAGCTTATCAGGGGTGGGAAATGAAAAACTGTTTTTT. It specifies CASSLSGVGNEKLFF.

The rearrangement joins TRBV19 to TRBJ2-1; tentatively, D is TRBD1 (5 bases). From germline, CDR1 is LNHDA and CDR2 SQIVND (reference sequence). The CDR3 spans 14 residues. V gave up 2 bases and J gave up 3 bases, with 8 bases separating them. The CDR3 spells CASSITGHYNEQFF. For the CDR3, the DNA is TGTGCCAGTAGTATAACCGGACACTACAATGAGCAGTTCTTC.

The chain uses TRBV30 and TRBJ1-3, with D possibly matching TRBD1 (5 bases). This CDR3 comprises 14 residues. V was cut by 4 bases and J by 2 bases, with 12 bases left in between. CDR1 GTSNPN and CDR2 SVGIG come from the germline V gene (reference sequence). The CDR3 spells CAWTSGGPGNTIYF. CDR3 coding DNA: TGTGCCTGGACTTCCGGGGGTCCTGGAAACACCATATATTTT.

This clone was recorded only once. This rearrangement joins TRBV6-5 to TRBJ1-1; 7 bases fit TRBD1. CDR1 is MNHEY, CDR2 SVGAGI, per germline. The trim removed 5 bases at V and 1 base at J, leaving 4 bases unmatched. This CDR3 is 14 amino acids long. The CDR3 reads CASSPDRANTEAFF. In DNA, the CDR3 is TGTGCCAGCAGTCCTGACAGGGCGAACACTGAAGCTTTCTTT.

V gene TRBV24-1 combines with J gene TRBJ2-3, with a weak D call TRBD1 (6 bases). V shed 2 bases and J shed 5 bases, with 13 bases lying between them. This CDR3 has 15 amino acids. Germline V gives CDR1 KGHDR, CDR2 SFDVKD. The CDR3 is CATSDSGQFRDTQYF. CDR3 DNA: TGTGCCACCAGTGATTCCGGACAGTTCAGAGATACGCAGTATTTT.

On this clone itself: Other DNA sequences of this sample code for an identical CDR3. V usage is TRBV29-1 and J usage is TRBJ1-5; 7 positions agree with TRBD1. The CDR3 loop spans 13 amino acids. Per germline, CDR1 SQVTM and CDR2 ANQGSEA. Trimming took 4 bases from V and 2 from J; bases not matched to a gene: 2. The CDR3 loop is CSVAGGGNQPQHF. The CDR3 DNA is TGCAGCGTTGCAGGGGGTGGCAATCAGCCCCAGCATTTT. The variable domain in full, completed from reference TRBV29-1 and TRBJ1-5, reads SAVISQKPSRDICQRGTSLTIQCQVDSQVTMMFWYRQQPGQSLTLIATANQGSEATYESGFVIDKFPISRPNLTFSTLTVSNMSPEDSSIYLCSVAGGGNQPQHFGDGTRLSIL.

The J gene is TRBJ2-1, the V gene TRBV4-3; D is undetermined. This CDR3 region has 13 residues. CDR1 and CDR2 (germline): LGHNA, YSLEER. Trimming took off 4 bases at V and 10 bases at J, with 14 bases between the two ends. This CDR3 is CASSPWTFEEQFF. DNA of the CDR3: TGCGCCAGCAGCCCCTGGACGTTCGAGGAGCAGTTCTTC.

The chain uses TRBV12-3 or TRBV12-4 and TRBJ1-1; D gene unclear. The CDR3 runs 12 residues. V shed 4 bases and J shed 8 bases, with 11 bases lying between them. The CDR3, as DNA: TGTGCCAGCAGTTCGACGGCCTGGGAAGCTTTCTTT. Translated, it gives CASSSTAWEAFF.

Regarding this clone: One junction end does not reproduce the germline sequence, and a read error may be involved. The gene calls are TRBV7-7 and TRBJ2-5; possibly TRBD2 for D (5 bases). The CDR3 spans 15 residues. Germline assignment: CDR1 SSHAT and CDR2 FNYEAQ (reference sequence). The CDR3 protein is CASSLVGGPGETQYF. The CDR3 DNA sequence: TGTGCTAGCAGCTTAGTAGGAGGTCCGGGAGAGACCCAGTACTTC.

The chain joins TRBV27 to TRBJ2-7; a possible D gene is TRBD1 (6 bases). V gave up 6 bases and J gave up 2 bases, with 11 bases separating them. There are 13 residues in the CDR3. Looked up from germline, CDR1 is MNHEY and CDR2 is SMNVEV (reference sequence). The CDR3: CASSSGAAYEQYF. The CDR3 bases are TGTGCCAGCAGCTCAGGGGCTGCCTACGAGCAGTACTTC.

The chain has TRBV7-2 and TRBJ1-2; maybe TRBD1 (6 bases). V was shortened by 1 base and J by 6 bases, with 15 bases between the two germline ends. This CDR3 comprises 15 residues. Per the germline V gene, CDR1 is SGHTA and CDR2 is FQGNSA. The CDR3 DNA reads TGTGCCAGCAGCTTAGTTGCTGGGGGCTCGAATGGCTACACCTTC. It specifies CASSLVAGGSNGYTF. Combining the CDR3 with reference TRBV7-2 and TRBJ1-2 gives the whole variable domain GAGVSQSPSNKVTEKGKDVELRCDPISGHTALYWYRQSLGQGLEFLIYFQGNSAPDKSGLPSDRFSAERTGGSVSTLTIQRTQQEDSAVYLCASSLVAGGSNGYTFGSGTRLTVV.

The rearrangement links TRBV2 to TRBJ1-5, with no clear D. Per the germline V gene, CDR1 is SNHLY and CDR2 is FYNNEI. V lost 4 bases, J lost 4 bases, and 8 bases lay in between. The CDR3 covers 13 residues. The CDR3: CASSVEQNQPQHF. The CDR3 region has the DNA TGTGCCAGCAGTGTGGAACAAAATCAGCCCCAGCATTTT.

The rearrangement links TRBV25-1 to TRBJ2-7; D unresolved. V shed 1 base and J shed 1 base, with 11 bases lying between them. The CDR3 sequence is 15 residues long. Germline-derived CDR1 and CDR2 are MGHDK and SYGVNS. The CDR3 loop is CASSESQYRSYEQYF. The DNA for the CDR3 is TGTGCCAGCAGTGAATCTCAGTACCGTTCCTACGAGCAGTACTTC.

The chain uses TRBV19 and TRBJ2-7, with D tentatively TRBD2 (5 bases). The CDR3 length is 14 residues. V shed 3 bases and J shed 5 bases, with 14 bases lying between them. Germline-derived CDR1 and CDR2 are LNHDA and SQIVND (reference sequence). The CDR3 DNA reads as TGTGCCAGTAGTATCGGGGAAGACTGGAACGAGCAGTACTTC. Amino acids: CASSIGEDWNEQYF.

This chain's CDR3 is CASSSGQGYGYTF. In DNA, the CDR3 is TGTGCCAGCAGTTCCGGACAGGGCTATGGCTACACCTTC. The chain employs TRBV6-6 and TRBJ1-2; 8 nucleotides line up with TRBD1. This CDR3 contains 13 residues. The V and J ends lost 4 bases and 4 bases, in that order; junction bases with no gene match: 2. Per germline, CDR1 MNHNY and CDR2 SVGAGI (reference sequence).

The rearrangement links TRBV5-4 to TRBJ1-1; D is undetermined. The V end was cut by 4 bases, the J end by 4 bases, with 20 bases between. CDR3 size: 16 residues. Looked up from germline, CDR1 is SGHNT and CDR2 is YYREEE (reference sequence). DNA of the CDR3: TGTGCCAGCAGCACGAGGCTCGGGAGAGTGGGCACTGAAGCTTTCTTT. Amino acids: CASSTRLGRVGTEAFF.

This clone was seen once. The chain uses TRBV7-2 and TRBJ1-2; D unresolved. Germline V gene sequence: CDR1 SGHTA, CDR2 FQGNSA. V dropped 3 bases and J dropped 3 bases, with 14 bases sitting between them. The CDR3 covers 15 residues. The CDR3 loop reads CASSLGRQIDYGYTF. DNA for the CDR3: TGTGCCAGCAGCTTGGGCAGGCAAATCGACTATGGCTACACCTTC.

The rearrangement links TRBV7-2 to TRBJ1-1; no clear D gene. CDR1 SGHTA and CDR2 FQGNSA come from the germline V gene. The CDR3 has 14 residues. V gave up 5 bases and J gave up 2 bases, with 12 bases separating them. The CDR3 DNA follows: TGTGCCAGCAGCCAACGGCAGACAAACACTGAAGCTTTCTTT. Translating gives CASSQRQTNTEAFF.

This chain joins TRBV2 and TRBJ2-7; the match to TRBD1 covers 9 bases. Germline loops: CDR1 SNHLY, CDR2 FYNNEI. The CDR3 extends over 12 amino acids. The V and J ends lost 4 bases and 6 bases, in that order; junction bases with no gene match: 1. The CDR3 DNA reads as TGTGCCAGCAGTGGGACAGGGGCCGAGCAGTACTTC. This sequence encodes CASSGTGAEQYF.